Below, 30 T cell receptor beta chains from the same sample are listed, as sequenced in a study of brain T cells in children with intractable seizures. Sequenced by immunoSEQ multiplex PCR; TCRdb stores in-frame clones only, minus some. Among some 62,000 clones listed, 90% to 96% were seen once. This sample comprised peripheral blood, obtained at surgery. The receptors shown here come from a boy under three years old with focal cortical dysplasia and intractable seizures.

This sequence joins TRBV11-2 and TRBJ2-2; no clear D. Trimming took 5 bases from V and 6 from J, leaving 10 bases between them. There are 13 residues in the CDR3. Germline V gene lookup returns CDR1 SGHAT and CDR2 FQNNGV. For the CDR3, the DNA is TGTGCCAGCAGCCCCGGAAGGGCCGGGGAGCTGTTTTTT. This encodes CASSPGRAGELFF.

The gene calls are TRBV28 and TRBJ1-1; the D is unclear. V lost 1 base, J lost 2 bases, and 8 bases lay in between. Germline CDR1 and CDR2: MDHEN and SYDVKM. The CDR3 is 14 amino acids. CDR3 coding DNA: TGTGCCAGCAGTTTATTGGGAGCCAACACTGAAGCTTTCTTT. Translated, it gives CASSLLGANTEAFF.

This clone came up once. This chain links TRBV6-5 with TRBJ2-3; no clear D gene. Germline V CDR1 and CDR2: MNHEY, SVGAGI. Trimming took 2 bases from V and 5 from J, leaving 5 bases between them. This CDR3 is 12 amino acids long. The CDR3 DNA follows: TGTGCCAGCAGTTACACAAAAGATACGCAGTATTTT. Its protein is CASSYTKDTQYF.

The chain joins TRBV5-1 to TRBJ2-7, with 8 nucleotides matching TRBD1. The CDR3 totals 15 residues. CDR1 SGHRS and CDR2 YFSETQ come from the germline V gene. Trimming cost V 4 bases and J 3 bases; bases outside gene matches: 9. As DNA, the CDR3 is TGCGCCAGCAGCAAAGGACAGGGTGAAGGCTACGAGCAGTACTTC. Encoded protein: CASSKGQGEGYEQYF.

The J gene is TRBJ1-2, the V gene TRBV27, with 7 positions matching TRBD1. Germline V gene data show CDR1 as MNHEY and CDR2 as SMNVEV (reference sequence). Trimming removed 0 bases from V and 3 bases from J; junction bases left unmatched: 4. The CDR3 spans 15 residues. The CDR3 loop is CASSLSGGLHYGYTF. The DNA for the CDR3 is TGTGCCAGCAGTTTATCAGGGGGCTTGCACTATGGCTACACCTTC.

This sequence joins TRBV21-1 and TRBJ2-3; the table's TRBD2 call for D was not verified on the DNA. TRBV21-1 is termed a pseudogene. This CDR3 region has 16 residues. In DNA form, the CDR3 reads TGTGCCAGCAGCAAACGGGGGAGGGATTTGACAGATACGCAGTATTTT. It codes for CASSKRGRDLTDTQYF.

The gene calls are TRBV5-1 and TRBJ2-7, with 10 positions matching TRBD1. The trim removed 0 bases at V and 4 bases at J, leaving 4 bases unmatched. The CDR3 contains 15 residues. The germline CDR1 and CDR2 sequences are SGHRS and YFSETQ. As DNA, the CDR3 is TGCGCCAGCAGCTTGGATCCGGGACAGGGGTACGAGCAGTACTTC. Its translation is CASSLDPGQGYEQYF.

The genes are TRBV9 and TRBJ2-5; the match to TRBD2 covers 8 bases. Germline CDR1 and CDR2: SGDLS and YYNGEE. J gave up 2 bases and V 0 bases, and 3 bases lay outside the gene matches. The CDR3 contains 15 residues. CDR3 nucleotides: TGTGCCAGCAGCGTAGGGGCTAGCGGGCAAGAGACCCAGTACTTC. It yields the protein CASSVGASGQETQYF.

The gene calls are TRBV4-3 and TRBJ1-2, with D uncertain. This CDR3 has 13 amino acids. CDR1 is LGHNA, CDR2 YSLEER, per germline. Deletions cut 4 bases from V and 8 bases from J, with 14 bases between. In nucleotides, the CDR3 is TGCGCCAGCAGCCTAAACTACGACTGGGGCTACACCTTC. It translates to CASSLNYDWGYTF.

This clone has just one count. The chain has TRBV24-1 and TRBJ2-1; TRBD2 matches at 12 bases. With 10 bases clipped from V and 7 bases from J, the junction kept 7 bases outside the gene matches. This CDR3 is 14 amino acids long. Germline CDR1 reads KGHDR; CDR2 reads SFDVKD. CDR3 sequence: CATRLAGEGNEQFF. Written as DNA, the CDR3 is TGTGCCACGAGACTAGCGGGAGAAGGAAATGAGCAGTTCTTC.

The chain couples TRBV7-3 to TRBJ2-2; 9 positions agree with TRBD2. CDR1 SGHTA and CDR2 FQGTGA come from the germline V gene. The CDR3 totals 13 residues. V lost 6 bases, J lost 5 bases, and 1 base stayed unmatched. The CDR3 DNA follows: TGTGCCAGCAGGCTAGCGGGGACCGGGGAGCTGTTTTTT. Amino acid sequence: CASRLAGTGELFF.

A single count supports this clone. The DNA of the CDR3 is TGTGCCAGCAGCCAAAGACTTGGGCAGCCCCAGCATTTT. Protein product: CASSQRLGQPQHF. V and J are TRBV14 and TRBJ1-5; D gene ambiguous. CDR1 is SGHDN, CDR2 FVKESK, per germline. This CDR3 comprises 13 residues. The V end lost 2 bases, the J end lost 7 bases, and 9 bases lay between the germline ends.

The CDR3 sequence: CASSLQGPDTQYF. In DNA, the CDR3 is TGTGCCAGCAGCTTACAGGGGCCAGATACGCAGTATTTT. The chain recombines TRBV5-4 with TRBJ2-3; TRBD1 aligns across 7 bases. Trimming took 2 bases from V and 4 from J; bases not matched to a gene: 1. CDR1 SGHNT and CDR2 YYREEE come from the germline V gene (reference sequence). This CDR3 is built from 13 residues.

This clone was detected only once. The CDR3 protein is CATGGQGWNEQFF. The CDR3 DNA sequence: TGTGCCACAGGGGGGCAGGGATGGAATGAGCAGTTCTTC. J is TRBJ2-1 and V is TRBV27; D may be TRBD1 (7 bases). This CDR3 region has 13 residues. Germline CDR1 and CDR2: MNHEY and SMNVEV (reference sequence). Trimming took off 10 bases at V and 7 bases at J, with 17 bases between the two ends.

This chain uses TRBV5-1 with TRBJ1-1, with D possibly TRBD1 on 6 matching bases. The CDR3 spans 13 residues. V gave up 5 bases and J gave up 4 bases, with 12 bases separating them. The germline V gene encodes CDR1 SGHRS and CDR2 YFSETQ. The CDR3 sequence is CASSRGTPTEAFF. CDR3 sequence (DNA): TGCGCCAGCAGTCGGGGGACACCCACTGAAGCTTTCTTT.

The table lists this clone with a count of one. V gene TRBV11-2 combines with J gene TRBJ1-6, with TRBD1 matching 11 bases. J gave up 9 bases and V 5 bases, and 6 bases lay outside the gene matches. Looked up from germline, CDR1 is SGHAT and CDR2 is FQNNGV. This CDR3 has 15 residues. The CDR3 nucleotides are TGTGCCAGCAGCCCCAGGACAGGGGGCGTTTCACCCCTCCACTTT. This gives the protein CASSPRTGGVSPLHF.

The chain couples TRBV5-5 to TRBJ2-1; D gene unclear. The V gene's germline CDR1 is SGHKS and CDR2 YYEKEE (reference sequence). This CDR3 region has 12 residues. V gave up 4 bases and J gave up 8 bases, with 10 bases separating them. CDR3 bases: TGTGCCAGCAGCATGTCCGCGGATGAGCAGTTCTTC. Translated, it gives CASSMSADEQFF.

This clone was counted a few times. The V and J genes are TRBV28 and TRBJ1-1, with 11 positions matching TRBD1. The ends lost 7 bases at V and 2 bases at J; junction bases unmatched: 15. CDR1 and CDR2 from the germline V gene are MDHEN and SYDVKM. The CDR3 runs 18 residues. Written as DNA, the CDR3 is TGTGCCAGCACCCTCTTTTTGTGGGACAGGGGGACTAACACTGAAGCTTTCTTT. Protein sequence: CASTLFLWDRGTNTEAFF. The full variable domain, completed using reference TRBV28 and TRBJ1-1, is DVKVTQSSRYLVKRTGEKVFLECVQDMDHENMFWYRQDPGLGLRLIYFSYDVKMKEKGDIPEGYSVSREKKERFSLILESASTNQTSMYLCASTLFLWDRGTNTEAFFGQGTRLTVV.

The V and J genes are TRBV7-2 and TRBJ1-4; TRBD1 is a possible D gene (6 bases). From germline, CDR1 is SGHTA and CDR2 FQGNSA. V lost 1 base and J lost 5, with 11 bases in between. This CDR3 is 15 amino acids long. The DNA of the CDR3 is TGTGCCAGCAGCTTAGAAACAGGGATAAATGAAAAACTGTTTTTT. Protein product: CASSLETGINEKLFF.

This chain connects TRBV5-6 to TRBJ2-7, with TRBD1 matching 8 bases. Germline V CDR1 and CDR2: SGHDT, YYEEEE. Germline trimming cut 0 bases from V and 4 bases from J; bases unmatched to any gene: 3. CDR3 length: 14 residues. The CDR3 spells CASSLARQGYEQYF. The CDR3, as DNA: TGTGCCAGCAGCTTGGCCAGACAGGGGTACGAGCAGTACTTC.

This clone came up once. This rearrangement joins TRBV4-1 to TRBJ2-7; TRBD1 agrees at 8 bases. The CDR3 spans 16 residues. J lost 4 bases, V lost 2 bases, and 10 bases had no gene match. CDR1 MGHRA and CDR2 YSYEKL come from the germline V gene. CDR3 amino acids: CASSQPRTGNLYEQYF. The CDR3 DNA sequence: TGCGCCAGCAGCCAACCTAGGACAGGGAACTTATACGAGCAGTACTTC.

The chain links TRBV5-1 to TRBJ2-3; no clear D gene. CDR1 SGHRS and CDR2 YFSETQ come from the germline V gene. The CDR3 spans 16 residues. V was cut by 1 base and J by 2 bases, with 14 bases left in between. CDR3 coding DNA: TGCGCCAGCAGCTTGAGCACTACTATAATCACAGATACGCAGTATTTT. It encodes CASSLSTTIITDTQYF.

V gene TRBV7-2 combines with J gene TRBJ1-6, with no clear D. Germline CDR1 SGHTA, CDR2 FQGNSA. The CDR3 consists of 14 residues. The V and J ends lost 1 base and 5 bases respectively, with 6 bases between them. The CDR3 region is CASSLVTDNSPLHF. The CDR3 bases are TGTGCCAGCAGCTTAGTCACAGATAATTCACCCCTCCACTTT.

The chain has TRBV2 and TRBJ2-7; TRBD1 matches at 11 bases. The V gene's germline CDR1 is SNHLY and CDR2 FYNNEI. This CDR3 comprises 15 residues. V lost 7 bases to trimming and J lost 0 bases; unmatched junction nucleotides: 5. The CDR3 reads CASIGQGASSYEQYF. The CDR3 DNA reads as TGTGCCAGCATAGGACAGGGGGCCAGCTCCTACGAGCAGTACTTC.

V and J are TRBV7-9 and TRBJ1-4, with TRBD1 as a possible D gene (5 bases). The CDR3 has 14 residues. V shed 3 bases and J shed 6 bases, with 11 bases lying between them. Germline loops: CDR1 SEHNR, CDR2 FQNEAQ (reference sequence). For the CDR3, the DNA is TGTGCCAGCAGCTTGGGCAGGGTTGATGAAAAACTGTTTTTT. It yields the protein CASSLGRVDEKLFF.

This clone showed up just once. The chain recombines TRBV19 with TRBJ2-1; D possibly matches TRBD1 or TRBD2 (5 bases each). This CDR3 comprises 14 residues. Germline V gene data show CDR1 as LNHDA and CDR2 as SQIVND (reference sequence). Trimming removed 7 bases from V and 3 bases from J, with 13 bases in between. The CDR3 loop is CASTPGPHYNEQFF. For the CDR3, the DNA is TGTGCCAGTACGCCGGGACCCCACTACAATGAGCAGTTCTTC. The full variable domain, rest sourced from reference TRBV19 and TRBJ2-1, is DGGITQSPKYLFRKEGQNVTLSCEQNLNHDAMYWYRQDPGQGLRLIYYSQIVNDFQKGDIAEGYSVSREKKESFPLTVTSAQKNPTAFYLCASTPGPHYNEQFFGPGTRLTVL.

This clone occurred once. This chain connects TRBV18 to TRBJ2-1; the D gene is possibly TRBD2 (6 bases). Germline CDR1 KGHSH, CDR2 LQKENI. Trimming shortened V by 1 base and J by 8 bases, and 9 bases separated the two germline ends. The CDR3 has 13 amino acids. The CDR3 loop reads CASSPLEGYEQFF. Written as DNA, the CDR3 is TGTGCCAGCTCACCACTGGAGGGGTATGAGCAGTTCTTC.

The chain links TRBV5-1 to TRBJ1-5; TRBD1 might be the D (6 bases). This CDR3 is built from 14 residues. Per the germline V gene, CDR1 is SGHRS and CDR2 is YFSETQ. V lost 2 bases to trimming and J lost 4 bases, with 10 bases between them. The CDR3 spells CASSFGGLNQPQHF. Here the CDR3 DNA reads TGCGCCAGCAGCTTCGGGGGGCTAAATCAGCCCCAGCATTTT.

CDR3 sequence: CASRLNAGRHDEQYF. The CDR3 DNA reads TGTGCCAGCAGATTAAATGCCGGTCGCCACGACGAGCAGTACTTC. The gene calls are TRBV28 and TRBJ2-7, with D unresolved. From germline, CDR1 is MDHEN and CDR2 SYDVKM. Trimming took 6 bases from V and 5 from J, leaving 20 bases between them. This CDR3 contains 15 residues. The full variable domain, its missing parts supplied by reference TRBV28 and TRBJ2-7, is DVKVTQSSRYLVKRTGEKVFLECVQDMDHENMFWYRQDPGLGLRLIYFSYDVKMKEKGDIPEGYSVSREKKERFSLILESASTNQTSMYLCASRLNAGRHDEQYFGPGTRLTVT.

This chain uses TRBV4-2 with TRBJ2-7; TRBD2 might be the D (5 bases). V lost 4 bases, J lost 2 bases, and 18 bases lay in between. The germline CDR1 and CDR2 sequences are LGHNA and YNFKEQ. This CDR3 has 16 residues. CDR3 sequence reads: CASSRRTGSLPYEQYF. CDR3 nucleotide sequence: TGTGCCAGCAGCCGGAGGACCGGGTCTCTTCCCTACGAGCAGTACTTC.